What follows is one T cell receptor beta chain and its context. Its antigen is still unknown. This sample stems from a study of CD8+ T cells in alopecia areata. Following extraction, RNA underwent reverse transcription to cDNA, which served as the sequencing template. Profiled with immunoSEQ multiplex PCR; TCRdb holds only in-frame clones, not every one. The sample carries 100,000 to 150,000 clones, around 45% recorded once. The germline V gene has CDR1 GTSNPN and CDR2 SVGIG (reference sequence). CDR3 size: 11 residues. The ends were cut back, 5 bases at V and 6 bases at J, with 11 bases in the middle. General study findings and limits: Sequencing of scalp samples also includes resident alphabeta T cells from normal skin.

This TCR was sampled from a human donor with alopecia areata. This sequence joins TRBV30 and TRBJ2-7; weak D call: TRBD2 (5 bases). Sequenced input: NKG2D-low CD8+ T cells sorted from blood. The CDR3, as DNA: TGTGCCTGGTATGAGGGTTCCGAGCAGTACTTC. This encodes CAWYEGSEQYF. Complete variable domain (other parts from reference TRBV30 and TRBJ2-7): SQTIHQWPATLVQPVGSPLSLECTVEGTSNPNLYWYRQAAGRGLQLLFYSVGIGQISSEVPQNLSASRPQDRQFILSSKKLLLSDSGFYLCAWYEGSEQYFGPGTRLTVT.